Below are 8 T cell receptor beta chains sequenced from a single sample in a study of control samples from healthy donors and cancer patients. Libraries were prepared by immunoSEQ multiplex PCR; TCRdb keeps only in-frame clonotypes and omits some of them. The repertoire includes fewer than 120,000 clones, around nine tenths of them detected once, and less than 4% sits in the top ten. Sequences were obtained from PBMCs. All receptors come from a woman aged 55-69 years with lung cancer.

The rearrangement uses TRBV4-2 and TRBJ1-6; the match to TRBD1 covers 12 bases. This CDR3 has 15 residues. In germline, CDR1 is LGHNA, CDR2 YNFKEQ. With V trimmed by 0 bases and J by 12 bases, 3 bases remained unmatched. The CDR3 DNA follows: TGTGCCAGCAGCCAAGAGGGGACAGGGGGCTTACCCCTCCACTTT. Encoded protein: CASSQEGTGGLPLHF.

The J gene is TRBJ2-7, the V gene TRBV30, with 9 positions matching TRBD2. CDR3 length equals 17 residues. The V gene end was trimmed by 0 bases and the J gene end by 2 bases; junction bases not matched to a gene: 11. The germline V gene encodes CDR1 GTSNPN and CDR2 SVGIG (reference sequence). The CDR3 is CAWSVAPWASGTYEQYF. Written as DNA, the CDR3 is TGTGCCTGGAGTGTAGCCCCGTGGGCTAGCGGGACCTACGAGCAGTACTTC.

The chain uses TRBV4-1 and TRBJ2-5, with 7 nucleotides matching TRBD1. The junction had 5 bases not matched to a gene; V was cut back by 2 bases and J by 5 bases. The CDR3 contains 14 residues. Germline values: CDR1 MGHRA, CDR2 YSYEKL. The CDR3 is CASSQIRGRETQYF. CDR3 DNA sequence: TGCGCCAGCAGCCAAATAAGGGGGCGTGAGACCCAGTACTTC.

The sample holds one count of this clone. The genes are TRBV6-5 and TRBJ1-6; 7 nucleotides align to TRBD1. Losses at the gene ends were 2 bases for V and 7 bases for J; bases not matched to a gene: 5. This CDR3 has 15 amino acids. Germline assignment: CDR1 MNHEY and CDR2 SVGAGI. In nucleotides, the CDR3 is TGTGCCAGCAGTTACGCACAGGGGAGCAATTCACCCCTCCACTTT. The encoded protein is CASSYAQGSNSPLHF.

The rearrangement links TRBV7-2 to TRBJ2-3; TRBD2 matches 7 bases. CDR3 size: 16 residues. CDR1 is SGHTA and CDR2 is FQGNSA in the germline V gene. V shed 5 bases and J 0 bases; nucleotides not matched to a gene: 8. CDR3 DNA: TGTGCCAGCAGCAAGCGGGGCGTTTCGAGCACAGATACGCAGTATTTT. As protein: CASSKRGVSSTDTQYF. The whole variable domain, remainder taken from reference TRBV7-2 and TRBJ2-3, is GAGVSQSPSNKVTEKGKDVELRCDPISGHTALYWYRQSLGQGLEFLIYFQGNSAPDKSGLPSDRFSAERTGGSVSTLTIQRTQQEDSAVYLCASSKRGVSSTDTQYFGPGTRLTVL.

The J gene is TRBJ2-1, the V gene TRBV2, with unresolved D. Germline assignment: CDR1 SNHLY and CDR2 FYNNEI. Trimming shortened V by 2 bases and J by 6 bases, and 14 bases separated the two germline ends. The length of the CDR3 is 15 residues. The CDR3 DNA reads as TGTGCCAGCAGTGAATTATCGTGGGAAGGCAATGAGCAGTTCTTC. The encoded protein is CASSELSWEGNEQFF.

Only one count was recorded for this clone. The rearrangement links TRBV6-1 to TRBJ1-2; D unresolved. There are 13 residues in the CDR3. Deletions cut 1 base from V and 4 bases from J, with 7 bases between. Germline CDR1 and CDR2: MNHNS and SASEGT. The DNA of the CDR3 is TGTGCCAGCAGTGAAGTTCCAATCTATGGCTACACCTTC. This translates into CASSEVPIYGYTF.

J is TRBJ2-1 and V is TRBV6-2 or TRBV6-3, with D perhaps TRBD1 (6 bases). This CDR3 contains 16 residues. Germline V gene sequence: CDR1 MNHEY, CDR2 SVGEGT. Trimming cost V 4 bases and J 5 bases, with 18 bases left between them. CDR3 amino acids: CASSSRRDTVNNEQFF. CDR3 DNA: TGTGCCAGCAGTTCCCGCCGGGACACGGTTAACAATGAGCAGTTCTTC.